This T cell receptor beta chain was recovered during a study of T-cell memory formation after mild COVID-19. About the study: There were largely donor-specific TCR clusters. General study points: Detection of some responders pre-infection suggested pre-existing cross-reactive memory T cells participated. Of the contracting clones, CD4+ ones lay mainly in CM and EM, and CD8+ ones in EMRA.

CDR1 is SEHNR and CDR2 is FQNEAQ in the germline V gene (reference sequence). V trimming: 3 bases; J trimming: 4 bases; junction bases outside the gene matches: 3. The CDR3 is 14 amino acids. This clonotype appeared a few times. Its antigen is unknown. The TCR alpha and TCR beta cDNA libraries, bearing sample barcodes and UMIs, were generated by 5'RACE using constant-segment primers. TCRdb re-called the 5' RACE reads with MiXCR, one entry per CDR3 protein. This table has roughly 560,000 distinct CDR3 sequences, about 20% appearing once. Sequences were obtained from PBMCs or a T cell subset sorted from them (not recorded which). The clonotype was recovered from an adult woman who had mild COVID-19 (a few samples of this study predate the infection). Cell type and time point are not known. This chain joins TRBV7-9 and TRBJ2-7; 10 bases agree with TRBD1. The CDR3 is CASSLPGQGYEQYF. In DNA form, the CDR3 reads TGTGCCAGCAGCTTGCCGGGACAGGGGTACGAGCAGTACTTC.